Listed here are 3 T cell receptor beta chains from one sample, sequenced in a study of T-cell memory formation after mild COVID-19. MiXCR, applied by TCRdb to the 5' RACE reads, yields one record per CDR3 protein. The data hold some 410,000 distinct CDR3 sequences, with about a quarter observed a single time. Sequenced material: PBMCs or a T cell subset sorted from them (not recorded which). The source of these receptors is an adult woman who had mild COVID-19 (a few samples of this study predate the infection). Cell type and time point are not known.

The chain employs TRBV7-2 and TRBJ1-6; D call uncertain. This CDR3 is built from 12 residues. The V end was cut by 1 base, the J end by 11 bases, with 6 bases between. Germline CDR1 reads SGHTA; CDR2 reads FQGNSA. The CDR3 region is CASSLEVTPLHF. CDR3 coding DNA: TGTGCCAGCAGCTTAGAGGTTACACCCCTCCACTTT.

The V call is TRBV30, the J call TRBJ1-3; the D gene is possibly TRBD1 (6 bases). The CDR3 length is 16 residues. Per germline, CDR1 GTSNPN and CDR2 SVGIG (reference sequence). The V end lost 0 bases, the J end lost 0 bases, and 12 bases lay between the germline ends. The CDR3 sequence: CAWSVWDTLSGNTIYF. In DNA form, the CDR3 reads TGTGCCTGGAGTGTTTGGGACACTCTCTCTGGAAACACCATATATTTT.

This clonotype occurred a few times. J is TRBJ2-1 and V is TRBV7-9; TRBD2 aligns across 13 bases. V was pared by 5 bases and J by 1 base, with 11 bases of the junction left unmatched. CDR1 and CDR2 (germline): SEHNR, FQNEAQ (reference sequence). There are 19 residues in the CDR3. CDR3 protein: CASSPTGTSGTYSYNEQFF. CDR3 sequence (DNA): TGTGCCAGCAGCCCCACCGGGACTAGCGGGACCTATTCCTACAATGAGCAGTTCTTC.